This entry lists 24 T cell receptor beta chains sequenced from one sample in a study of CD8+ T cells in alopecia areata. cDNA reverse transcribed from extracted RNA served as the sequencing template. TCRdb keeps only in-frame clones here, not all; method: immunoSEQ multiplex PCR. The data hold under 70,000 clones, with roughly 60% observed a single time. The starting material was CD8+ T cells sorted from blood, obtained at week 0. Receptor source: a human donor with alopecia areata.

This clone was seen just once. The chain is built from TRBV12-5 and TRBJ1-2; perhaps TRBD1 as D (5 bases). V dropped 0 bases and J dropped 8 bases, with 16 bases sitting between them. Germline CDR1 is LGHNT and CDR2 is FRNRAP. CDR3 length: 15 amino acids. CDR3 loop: CASGLVGGAVEGYTF. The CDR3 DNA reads TGTGCTAGTGGTTTGGTCGGAGGGGCGGTAGAAGGCTACACCTTC.

The CDR3 loop reads CASSHPGGTEAFF. As DNA, the CDR3 is TGTGCCAGCAGTCACCCAGGGGGCACTGAAGCTTTCTTT. This chain joins TRBV13 and TRBJ1-1; 7 bases match TRBD1. The CDR3 spans 13 residues. Unmatched junction bases numbered 5, after V lost 6 bases and J lost 4 bases. Germline assignment: CDR1 PRHDT and CDR2 FYEKMQ (reference sequence).

The CDR3 loop is CATELDTQYF. CDR3 nucleotides: TGTGCCACCGAACTAGATACGCAGTATTTT. This rearrangement joins TRBV19 to TRBJ2-3; D is ambiguous. This CDR3 region has 10 residues. CDR1 is LNHDA, CDR2 SQIVND, per germline (reference sequence). V was trimmed by 10 bases and J by 5 bases, leaving 7 bases between them.

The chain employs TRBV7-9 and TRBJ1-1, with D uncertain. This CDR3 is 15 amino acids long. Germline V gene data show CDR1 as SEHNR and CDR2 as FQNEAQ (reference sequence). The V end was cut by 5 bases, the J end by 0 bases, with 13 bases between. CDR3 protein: CASSPPQDLNTEAFF. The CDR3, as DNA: TGTGCCAGCAGCCCCCCCCAGGACCTGAACACTGAAGCTTTCTTT. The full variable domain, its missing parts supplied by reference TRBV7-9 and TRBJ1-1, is DTGVSQNPRHKITKRGQNVTFRCDPISEHNRLYWYRQTLGQGPEFLTYFQNEAQLEKSRLLSDRFSAERPKGSFSTLEIQRTEQGDSAMYLCASSPPQDLNTEAFFGQGTRLTVV.

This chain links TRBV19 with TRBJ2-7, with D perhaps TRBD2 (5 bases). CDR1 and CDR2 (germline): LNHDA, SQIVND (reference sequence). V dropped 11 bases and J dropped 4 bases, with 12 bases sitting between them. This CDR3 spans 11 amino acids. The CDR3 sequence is CASSGEYEQYF. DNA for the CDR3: TGTGCCTCGTCCGGGGAATACGAGCAGTACTTC.

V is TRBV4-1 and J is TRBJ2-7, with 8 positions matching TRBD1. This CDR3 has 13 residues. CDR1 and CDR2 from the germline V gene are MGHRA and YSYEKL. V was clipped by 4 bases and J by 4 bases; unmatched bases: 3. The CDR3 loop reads CASSPWTGYEQYF. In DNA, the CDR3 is TGCGCCAGCAGCCCCTGGACAGGGTACGAGCAGTACTTC.

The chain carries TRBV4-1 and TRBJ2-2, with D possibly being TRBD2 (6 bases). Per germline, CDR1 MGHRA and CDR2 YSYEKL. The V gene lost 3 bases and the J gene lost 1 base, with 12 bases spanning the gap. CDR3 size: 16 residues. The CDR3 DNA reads TGCGCCAGCAGCCACATAAGCGGGCGGAACACCGGGGAGCTGTTTTTT. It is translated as CASSHISGRNTGELFF.

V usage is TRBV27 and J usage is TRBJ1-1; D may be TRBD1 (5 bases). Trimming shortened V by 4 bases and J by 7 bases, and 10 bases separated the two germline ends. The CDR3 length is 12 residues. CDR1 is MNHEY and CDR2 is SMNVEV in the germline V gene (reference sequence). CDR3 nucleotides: TGTGCCAGCAGTTCGACGGGGGTTGAAGCTTTCTTT. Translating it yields CASSSTGVEAFF.

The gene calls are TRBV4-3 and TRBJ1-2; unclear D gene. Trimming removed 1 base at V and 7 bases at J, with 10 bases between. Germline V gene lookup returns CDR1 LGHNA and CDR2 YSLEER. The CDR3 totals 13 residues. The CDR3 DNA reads TGCGCCAGCAGCCAAGTGGGGTTGCCTGGCTACACCTTC. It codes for CASSQVGLPGYTF.

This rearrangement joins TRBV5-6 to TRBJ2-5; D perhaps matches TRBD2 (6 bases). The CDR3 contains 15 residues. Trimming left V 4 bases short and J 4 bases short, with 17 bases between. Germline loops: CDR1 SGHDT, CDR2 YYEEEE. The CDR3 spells CASSISSGGTETQYF. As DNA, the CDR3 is TGTGCCAGCAGCATATCCTCCGGAGGGACAGAGACCCAGTACTTC.

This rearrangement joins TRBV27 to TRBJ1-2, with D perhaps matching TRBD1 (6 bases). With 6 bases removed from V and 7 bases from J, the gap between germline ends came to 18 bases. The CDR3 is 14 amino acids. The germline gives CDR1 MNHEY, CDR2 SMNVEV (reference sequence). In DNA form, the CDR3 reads TGTGCCAGCAGGTTAAATGGGGGCGCGAGTGGCTACACCTTC. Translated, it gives CASRLNGGASGYTF.

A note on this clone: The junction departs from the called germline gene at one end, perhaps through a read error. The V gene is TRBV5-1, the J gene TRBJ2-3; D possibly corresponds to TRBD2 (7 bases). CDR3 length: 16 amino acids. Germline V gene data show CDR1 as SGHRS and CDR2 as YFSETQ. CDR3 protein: CATQEGGPQRTDRQYF. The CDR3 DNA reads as TGCGCCACACAAGAGGGGGGGCCACAACGCACAGATAGGCAGTATTTT.

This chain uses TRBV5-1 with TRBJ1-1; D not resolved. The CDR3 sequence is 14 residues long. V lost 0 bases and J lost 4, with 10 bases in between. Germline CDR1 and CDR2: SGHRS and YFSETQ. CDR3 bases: TGCGCCAGCAGCTTGGGGACGTTGGGCACTGAAGCTTTCTTT. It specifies CASSLGTLGTEAFF.

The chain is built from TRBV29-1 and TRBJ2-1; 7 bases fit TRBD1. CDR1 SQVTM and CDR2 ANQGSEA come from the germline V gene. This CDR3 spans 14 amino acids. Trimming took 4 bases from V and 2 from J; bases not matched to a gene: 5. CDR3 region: CSVVGQGAYNEQFF. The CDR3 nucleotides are TGCAGCGTTGTAGGTCAGGGGGCCTACAATGAGCAGTTCTTC.

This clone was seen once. The CDR3 coding sequence is TGTGCCAGCAGCTTTAGGCAGGGGGCGCGGGAGACCCAGTACTTC. As protein: CASSFRQGARETQYF. This chain joins TRBV5-6 and TRBJ2-5; 8 bases agree with TRBD1. The CDR3 length is 15 residues. Germline CDR1 is SGHDT and CDR2 is YYEEEE. With 2 bases clipped from V and 5 bases from J, the junction kept 8 bases outside the gene matches. The variable domain in full, completed from reference TRBV5-6 and TRBJ2-5, reads DAGVTQSPTHLIKTRGQQVTLRCSPKSGHDTVSWYQQALGQGPQFIFQYYEEEERQRGNFPDRFSGHQFPNYSSELNVNALLLGDSALYLCASSFRQGARETQYFGPGTRLLVL.

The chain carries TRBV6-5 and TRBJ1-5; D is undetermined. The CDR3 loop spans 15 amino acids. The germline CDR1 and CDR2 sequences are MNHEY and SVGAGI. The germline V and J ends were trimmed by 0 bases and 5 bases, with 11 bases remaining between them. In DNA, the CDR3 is TGTGCCAGCAGTTACTCGTTGGCGGAACATCAGCCCCAGCATTTT. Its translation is CASSYSLAEHQPQHF.

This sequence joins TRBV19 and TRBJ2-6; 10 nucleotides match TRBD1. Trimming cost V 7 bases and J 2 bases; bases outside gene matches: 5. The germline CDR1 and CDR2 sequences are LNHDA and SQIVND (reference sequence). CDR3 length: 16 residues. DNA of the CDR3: TGTGCCAGTACCTGGGGACAGGGGACTGGGGCCAACGTCCTGACTTTC. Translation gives CASTWGQGTGANVLTF.

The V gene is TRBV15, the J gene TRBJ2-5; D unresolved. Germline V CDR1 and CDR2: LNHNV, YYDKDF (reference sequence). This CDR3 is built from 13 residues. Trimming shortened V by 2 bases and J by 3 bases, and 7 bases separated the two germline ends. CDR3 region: CATSRNKEETQYF. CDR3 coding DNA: TGTGCCACCAGCAGAAACAAAGAAGAGACCCAGTACTTC.

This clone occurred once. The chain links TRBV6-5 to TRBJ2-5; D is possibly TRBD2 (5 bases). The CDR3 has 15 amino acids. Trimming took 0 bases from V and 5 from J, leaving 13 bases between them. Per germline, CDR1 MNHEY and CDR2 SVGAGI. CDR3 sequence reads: CASSYSRVLRETQYF. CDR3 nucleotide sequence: TGTGCCAGCAGTTACTCGAGGGTCCTCCGGGAGACCCAGTACTTC.

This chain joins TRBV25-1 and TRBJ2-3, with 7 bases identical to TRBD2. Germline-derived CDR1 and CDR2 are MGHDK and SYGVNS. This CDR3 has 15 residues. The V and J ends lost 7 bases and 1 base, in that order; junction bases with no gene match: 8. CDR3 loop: CASTSPGGGTDTQYF. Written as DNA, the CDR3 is TGTGCCAGCACCTCCCCGGGGGGAGGCACAGATACGCAGTATTTT. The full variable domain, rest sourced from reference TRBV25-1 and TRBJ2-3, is EADIYQTPRYLVIGTGKKITLECSQTMGHDKMYWYQQDPGMELHLIHYSYGVNSTEKGDLSSESTVSRIRTEHFPLTLESARPSHTSQYLCASTSPGGGTDTQYFGPGTRLTVL.

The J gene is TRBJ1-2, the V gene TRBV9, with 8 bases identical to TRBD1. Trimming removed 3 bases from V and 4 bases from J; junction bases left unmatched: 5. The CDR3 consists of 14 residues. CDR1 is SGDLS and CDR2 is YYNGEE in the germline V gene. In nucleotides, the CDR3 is TGTGCCAGCAGCGATCGGACAGGGAGCTATGGCTACACCTTC. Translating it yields CASSDRTGSYGYTF. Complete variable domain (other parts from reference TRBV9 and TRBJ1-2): DSGVTQTPKHLITATGQRVTLRCSPRSGDLSVYWYQQSLDQGLQFLIQYYNGEERAKGNILERFSAQQFPDLHSELNLSSLELGDSALYFCASSDRTGSYGYTFGSGTRLTVV.

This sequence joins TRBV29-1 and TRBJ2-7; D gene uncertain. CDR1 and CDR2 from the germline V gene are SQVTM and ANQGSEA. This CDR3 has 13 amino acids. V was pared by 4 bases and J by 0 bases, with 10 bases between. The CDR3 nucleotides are TGCAGCGTTGTGACGTTTAGCTCCTACGAGCAGTACTTC. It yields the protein CSVVTFSSYEQYF.

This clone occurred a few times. CDR3 in DNA: TGTGCCAGCAGTGGTAGCGGGAGAACTATCTACGAGCAGTACTTC. Encoded protein: CASSGSGRTIYEQYF. V and J are TRBV27 and TRBJ2-7, with 9 bases aligning to TRBD2. From germline, CDR1 is MNHEY and CDR2 SMNVEV (reference sequence). V shed 5 bases and J 3 bases; nucleotides not matched to a gene: 8. The CDR3 totals 15 residues.

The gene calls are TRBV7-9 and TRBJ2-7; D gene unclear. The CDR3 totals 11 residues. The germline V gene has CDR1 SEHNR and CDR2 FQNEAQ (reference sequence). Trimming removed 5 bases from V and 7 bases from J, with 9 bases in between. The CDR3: CASSTSTEQYF. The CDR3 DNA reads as TGTGCCAGCAGCACTTCGACAGAGCAGTACTTC.